This T cell receptor beta chain was retrieved from a study of early stage breast cancer tumors. Each sample had two DNA replicates, 0.5 ug blood or around 1.5 ug tissue. The repertoire was sequenced with immunoSEQ multiplex PCR; TCRdb's copy has only in-frame clones and lacks some. The table includes approximately 75,000 clones, more than 70% detected once. Germline loops: CDR1 MDHEN, CDR2 SYDVKM. Trimming left V 5 bases short and J 3 bases short, with 13 bases between. The CDR3 runs to 14 residues. The specimen sequenced was blood. The gene calls are TRBV28 and TRBJ1-1, with no clear D. This clonotype originated in a person in their forties with breast cancer. Here the CDR3 DNA reads TGTGCCAGCAGTATCCCGAACGTTGACACTGAAGCTTTCTTT. Translating it yields CASSIPNVDTEAFF.